This T cell receptor beta chain was sequenced in a study of technical replicates of blood from a handful of donors. Sequencing was performed with immunoSEQ multiplex PCR; in TCRdb, only in-frame clones are kept and a portion is missing. The sample has around 80,000 clones, about 94% seen once. The sequencing input was T cells isolated from PBMCs. The receptor's source is a human donor in good health.

The CDR3 here is CASSASSGGYEQYF. As DNA, the CDR3 is TGTGCCAGCAGCGCTTCTAGCGGGGGCTACGAGCAGTACTTC. The V and J genes are TRBV9 and TRBJ2-7; 10 bases fit TRBD2. V lost 3 bases and J lost 3; bases outside the gene matches: 3. This CDR3 region has 14 residues. CDR1 and CDR2 (germline): SGDLS, YYNGEE.